The 17 T cell receptor beta chains in this list originate from one sample, sequenced in a study of T cell changes during pregnancy in multiple sclerosis. Generated by immunoSEQ multiplex PCR, the TCRdb table keeps only in-frame clones and is missing some. The sample carries tens of thousands of clones, around 92% recorded once. The sample was peripheral blood, taken in the third trimester of pregnancy. The receptors originated from a female donor in good health, enrolled as a control in a pregnancy study.

V usage is TRBV4-3 and J usage is TRBJ2-7, with TRBD2 matching over 9 bases. Germline trimming cut 0 bases from V and 0 bases from J; bases unmatched to any gene: 15. The CDR3 loop spans 20 amino acids. The germline V gene encodes CDR1 LGHNA and CDR2 YSLEER. This chain's CDR3 is CASSQDWIRRLAGISYEQYF. The CDR3 bases are TGCGCCAGCAGCCAAGATTGGATTAGGCGGCTAGCGGGAATCTCCTACGAGCAGTACTTC.

V is TRBV4-1 and J is TRBJ1-4; a weak D match, TRBD1 (5 bases). Trimming removed 5 bases at V and 2 bases at J, with 15 bases between. This CDR3 spans 16 amino acids. Per the germline V gene, CDR1 is MGHRA and CDR2 is YSYEKL. The CDR3, as DNA: TGCGCCAGCAGCAAACTGTCAGGGATCACTAATGAAAAACTGTTTTTT. Protein sequence: CASSKLSGITNEKLFF.

This clone was seen more than once but under ten times. J is TRBJ1-3 and V is TRBV11-2; weak D call: TRBD1 (6 bases). The ends were cut back, 4 bases at V and 0 bases at J, with 10 bases in the middle. CDR1 SGHAT and CDR2 FQNNGV come from the germline V gene. This CDR3 is built from 15 residues. CDR3 sequence: CASSSYRDSGNTIYF. As DNA, the CDR3 is TGTGCCAGCAGCTCCTACAGGGACTCTGGAAACACCATATATTTT.

The J gene is TRBJ2-7, the V gene TRBV10-1; 7 nucleotides agree with TRBD1. CDR1 and CDR2 from the germline V gene are WNHNN and SYGVQD (reference sequence). With V trimmed by 8 bases and J by 4 bases, 14 bases remained unmatched. This CDR3 has 15 residues. The CDR3 loop is CASLRQGEKSYEQYF. CDR3 DNA: TGCGCCAGCTTGAGACAGGGAGAAAAATCATACGAGCAGTACTTC.

The genes are TRBV5-5 and TRBJ2-7; 10 bases fit TRBD2. Germline V gene lookup returns CDR1 SGHKS and CDR2 YYEKEE (reference sequence). The junction had 12 bases not matched to a gene; V was cut back by 3 bases and J by 0 bases. The CDR3 totals 18 residues. The CDR3 reads CASSYTRTSGQISYEQYF. The CDR3, as DNA: TGTGCCAGCAGCTATACTCGGACTAGCGGCCAAATCTCCTACGAGCAGTACTTC. The whole variable domain, filled in from reference TRBV5-5 and TRBJ2-7, reads DAGVTQSPTHLIKTRGQQVTLRCSPISGHKSVSWYQQVLGQGPQFIFQYYEKEERGRGNFPDRFSARQFPNYSSELNVNALLLGDSALYLCASSYTRTSGQISYEQYFGPGTRLTVT.

The V and J genes are TRBV6-1 and TRBJ2-7, with 9 bases matching TRBD1. Germline V gene data show CDR1 as MNHNS and CDR2 as SASEGT. Losses at the gene ends were 4 bases for V and 5 bases for J; bases not matched to a gene: 9. There are 15 residues in the CDR3. The CDR3 is CASSGRDRVENEQYF. CDR3 DNA sequence: TGTGCCAGCAGTGGGAGGGACAGGGTGGAGAACGAGCAGTACTTC.

The gene calls are TRBV15 and TRBJ2-3, with 8 bases that match TRBD2. V was pared by 0 bases and J by 2 bases, with 7 bases of the junction left unmatched. CDR1 and CDR2 (germline): LNHNV, YYDKDF (reference sequence). The length of the CDR3 is 17 residues. The CDR3 sequence: CATSREGTSGITDTQYF. As DNA, the CDR3 is TGTGCCACCAGCAGAGAGGGAACTAGCGGAATCACAGATACGCAGTATTTT.

This chain joins TRBV6-5 and TRBJ1-3; 7 nucleotides match TRBD1. The CDR3 length is 15 residues. The junction had 4 bases not matched to a gene; V was cut back by 5 bases and J by 0 bases. CDR1 and CDR2 from the germline V gene are MNHEY and SVGAGI. CDR3 coding DNA: TGTGCCAGCAGTAGACAGGGAAGCTCTGGAAACACCATATATTTT. Translating it yields CASSRQGSSGNTIYF.

The rearrangement uses TRBV7-6 and TRBJ2-5; 9 bases fit TRBD1. CDR3 length: 16 amino acids. Germline V CDR1 and CDR2: SGHVS, FNYEAQ. J gave up 5 bases and V 7 bases, and 14 bases lay outside the gene matches. Here the CDR3 reads CASTPTPGQGRETQYF. CDR3 nucleotide sequence: TGTGCCAGCACCCCGACCCCGGGACAGGGACGGGAGACCCAGTACTTC.

The V gene is TRBV18, the J gene TRBJ1-5; perhaps TRBD1 as D (6 bases). Per germline, CDR1 KGHSH and CDR2 LQKENI. The CDR3 has 16 amino acids. The V gene lost 0 bases and the J gene lost 2 bases, with 11 bases spanning the gap. Here the CDR3 reads CASSPPGRGGNQPQHF. The CDR3 DNA follows: TGTGCCAGCTCACCACCGGGCAGGGGAGGCAATCAGCCCCAGCATTTT.

The rearrangement joins TRBV6-1 to TRBJ1-1; D may be TRBD1 (5 bases). The CDR3 runs 12 residues. The V gene lost 1 base and the J gene lost 7 bases, with 7 bases spanning the gap. The germline V gene encodes CDR1 MNHNS and CDR2 SASEGT. The CDR3 DNA is TGTGCCAGCAGTGAAGGACAGTATGAAGCTTTCTTT. Amino acid sequence: CASSEGQYEAFF.

The chain carries TRBV10-3 and TRBJ1-1, with 7 bases that match TRBD1. Per the germline V gene, CDR1 is ENHRY and CDR2 is SYGVKD. Trimming took 10 bases from V and 4 from J; bases not matched to a gene: 12. This CDR3 region has 14 residues. CDR3 in amino acids: CATAGGLIATEAFF. The CDR3 DNA is TGTGCCACAGCAGGGGGGTTGATCGCCACTGAAGCTTTCTTT.

V is TRBV28 and J is TRBJ1-4; possible D gene TRBD1, 5 bases. This CDR3 region has 14 residues. CDR1 is MDHEN and CDR2 is SYDVKM in the germline V gene. Trimming removed 6 bases at V and 8 bases at J, with 16 bases between. Here the CDR3 DNA reads TGTGCCAGCAGGCGGGGGGGTGGGGACGAAAAACTGTTTTTT. This translates into CASRRGGGDEKLFF.

This sequence joins TRBV4-1 and TRBJ2-5; D may be TRBD2 (5 bases). Germline CDR1 is MGHRA and CDR2 is YSYEKL. The CDR3 sequence is 14 residues long. V lost 4 bases and J 1 base, leaving 10 bases between the germline ends. As DNA, the CDR3 is TGCGCCAGCAGCCTTCGTGAGGGCCAAGAGACCCAGTACTTC. This gives the protein CASSLREGQETQYF.

The V call is TRBV5-5, the J call TRBJ1-5; D remains unclear. The CDR3 totals 13 residues. Germline V CDR1 and CDR2: SGHKS, YYEKEE (reference sequence). The ends were cut back, 2 bases at V and 7 bases at J, with 10 bases in the middle. The CDR3 DNA reads TGTGCCAGCAGCTTAACAGCCTCCCAGCCCCAGCATTTT. It codes for CASSLTASQPQHF. The entire variable domain, with the rest obtained from reference TRBV5-5 and TRBJ1-5, is as follows: DAGVTQSPTHLIKTRGQQVTLRCSPISGHKSVSWYQQVLGQGPQFIFQYYEKEERGRGNFPDRFSARQFPNYSSELNVNALLLGDSALYLCASSLTASQPQHFGDGTRLSIL.

The rearrangement joins TRBV2 to TRBJ1-1, with D unclear. The CDR3 has 11 amino acids. Trimming took 4 bases from V and 11 from J, leaving 11 bases between them. From germline, CDR1 is SNHLY and CDR2 FYNNEI. CDR3 region: CASSVQVKAFF. The CDR3, as DNA: TGTGCCAGCAGTGTTCAGGTGAAGGCTTTCTTT.

J is TRBJ2-7 and V is TRBV10-3; no clear D. Germline V CDR1 and CDR2: ENHRY, SYGVKD. V lost 8 bases, J lost 7 bases, and 9 bases lay in between. CDR3 length: 10 amino acids. The CDR3 DNA follows: TGTGCCATCGGCGCGGCGGAGCAGTACTTC. Translation gives CAIGAAEQYF.